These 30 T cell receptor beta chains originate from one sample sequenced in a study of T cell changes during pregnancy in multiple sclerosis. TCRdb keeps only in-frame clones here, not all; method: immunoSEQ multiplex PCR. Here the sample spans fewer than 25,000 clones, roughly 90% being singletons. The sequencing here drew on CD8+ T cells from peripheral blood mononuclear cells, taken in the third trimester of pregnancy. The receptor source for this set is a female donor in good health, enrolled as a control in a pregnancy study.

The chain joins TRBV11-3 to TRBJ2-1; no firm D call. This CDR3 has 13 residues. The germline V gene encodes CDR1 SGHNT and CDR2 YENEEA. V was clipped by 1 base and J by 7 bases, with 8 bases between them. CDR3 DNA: TGTGCCAGCAGCTTAGGGGCCGTTAATGAGCAGTTCTTC. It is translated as CASSLGAVNEQFF.

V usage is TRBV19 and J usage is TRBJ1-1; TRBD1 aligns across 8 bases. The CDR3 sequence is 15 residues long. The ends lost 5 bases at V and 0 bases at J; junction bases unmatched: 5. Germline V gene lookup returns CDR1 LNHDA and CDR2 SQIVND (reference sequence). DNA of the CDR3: TGTGCCAGTAGTTTGAGGACAGGGATGAACACTGAAGCTTTCTTT. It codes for CASSLRTGMNTEAFF.

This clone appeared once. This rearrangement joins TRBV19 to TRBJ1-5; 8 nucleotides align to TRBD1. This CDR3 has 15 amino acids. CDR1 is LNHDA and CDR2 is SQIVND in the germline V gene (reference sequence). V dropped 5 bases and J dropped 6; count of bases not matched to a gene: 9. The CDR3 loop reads CASSPLRDRPQPQHF. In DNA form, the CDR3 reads TGTGCCAGTAGTCCTCTGAGGGACAGGCCTCAGCCCCAGCATTTT.

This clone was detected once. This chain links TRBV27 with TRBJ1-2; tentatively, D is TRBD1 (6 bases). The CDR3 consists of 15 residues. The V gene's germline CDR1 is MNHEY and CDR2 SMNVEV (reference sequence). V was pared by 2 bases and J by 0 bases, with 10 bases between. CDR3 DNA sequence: TGTGCCAGCAGTTTAACCCGGACAGCTAACTATGGCTACACCTTC. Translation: CASSLTRTANYGYTF.

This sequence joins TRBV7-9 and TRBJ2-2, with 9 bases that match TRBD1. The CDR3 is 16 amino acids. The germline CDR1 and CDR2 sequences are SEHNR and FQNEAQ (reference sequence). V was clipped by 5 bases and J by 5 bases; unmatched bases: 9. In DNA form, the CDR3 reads TGTGCCAGCAGCCCACCGGGACAGGGTCGAACCGGGGAGCTGTTTTTT. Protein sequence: CASSPPGQGRTGELFF. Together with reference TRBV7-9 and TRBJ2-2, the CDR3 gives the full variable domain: DTGVSQNPRHKITKRGQNVTFRCDPISEHNRLYWYRQTLGQGPEFLTYFQNEAQLEKSRLLSDRFSAERPKGSFSTLEIQRTEQGDSAMYLCASSPPGQGRTGELFFGEGSRLTVL.

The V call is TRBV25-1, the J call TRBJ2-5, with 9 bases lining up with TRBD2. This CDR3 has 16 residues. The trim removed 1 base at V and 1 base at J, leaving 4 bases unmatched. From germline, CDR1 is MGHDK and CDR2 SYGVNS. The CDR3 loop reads CASSESRRGGQETQYF. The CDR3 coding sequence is TGTGCCAGCAGTGAATCACGGCGGGGGGGCCAAGAGACCCAGTACTTC.

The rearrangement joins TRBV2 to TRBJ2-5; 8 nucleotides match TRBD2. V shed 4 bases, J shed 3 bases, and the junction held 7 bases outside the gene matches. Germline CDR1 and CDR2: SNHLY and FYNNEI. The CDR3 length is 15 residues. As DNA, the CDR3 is TGTGCCAGCAGTGGGCCCAGCGGGGGAAAAGAGACCCAGTACTTC. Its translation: CASSGPSGGKETQYF.

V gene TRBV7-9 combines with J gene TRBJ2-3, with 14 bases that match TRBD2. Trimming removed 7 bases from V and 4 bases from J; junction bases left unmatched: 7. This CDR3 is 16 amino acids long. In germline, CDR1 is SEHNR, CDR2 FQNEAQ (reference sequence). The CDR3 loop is CASTLTSGGAADTQYF. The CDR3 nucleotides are TGTGCCAGCACCCTGACTAGCGGGGGGGCTGCAGATACGCAGTATTTT.

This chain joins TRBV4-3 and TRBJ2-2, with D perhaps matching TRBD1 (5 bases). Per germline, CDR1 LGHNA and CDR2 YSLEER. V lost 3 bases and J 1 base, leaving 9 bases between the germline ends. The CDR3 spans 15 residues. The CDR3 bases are TGCGCCAGCAGCCAGGAGACAGTGAACACCGGGGAGCTGTTTTTT. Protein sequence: CASSQETVNTGELFF.

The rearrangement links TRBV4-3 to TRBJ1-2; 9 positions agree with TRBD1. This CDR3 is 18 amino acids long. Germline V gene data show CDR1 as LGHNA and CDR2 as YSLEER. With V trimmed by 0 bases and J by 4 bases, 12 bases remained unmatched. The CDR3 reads CASSQDRGQGFIPYGYTF. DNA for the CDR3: TGCGCCAGCAGCCAAGATCGGGGACAGGGTTTCATACCCTATGGCTACACCTTC.

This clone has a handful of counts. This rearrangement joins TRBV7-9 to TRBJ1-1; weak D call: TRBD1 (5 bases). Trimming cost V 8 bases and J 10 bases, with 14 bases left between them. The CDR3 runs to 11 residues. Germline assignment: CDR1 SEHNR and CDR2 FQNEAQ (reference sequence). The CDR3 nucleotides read TGTGCCAGCTCGGGGGTCGGGGGAGCTTTCTTT. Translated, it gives CASSGVGGAFF.

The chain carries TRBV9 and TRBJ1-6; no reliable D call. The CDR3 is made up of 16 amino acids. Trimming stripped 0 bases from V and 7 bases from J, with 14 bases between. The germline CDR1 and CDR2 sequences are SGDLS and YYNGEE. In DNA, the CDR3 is TGTGCCAGCAGCGTAGCTCCCCAGGAGGAGAATTCACCCCTCCACTTT. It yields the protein CASSVAPQEENSPLHF. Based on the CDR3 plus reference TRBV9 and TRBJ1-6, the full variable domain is DSGVTQTPKHLITATGQRVTLRCSPRSGDLSVYWYQQSLDQGLQFLIQYYNGEERAKGNILERFSAQQFPDLHSELNLSSLELGDSALYFCASSVAPQEENSPLHFGNGTRLTVT.

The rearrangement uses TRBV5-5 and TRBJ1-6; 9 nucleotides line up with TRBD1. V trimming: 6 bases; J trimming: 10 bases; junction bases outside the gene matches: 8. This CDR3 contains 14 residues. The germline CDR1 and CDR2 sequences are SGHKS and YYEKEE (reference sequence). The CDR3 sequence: CASTETGGGSPLHF. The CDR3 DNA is TGTGCCAGCACAGAGACAGGGGGGGGCTCACCCCTCCACTTT.

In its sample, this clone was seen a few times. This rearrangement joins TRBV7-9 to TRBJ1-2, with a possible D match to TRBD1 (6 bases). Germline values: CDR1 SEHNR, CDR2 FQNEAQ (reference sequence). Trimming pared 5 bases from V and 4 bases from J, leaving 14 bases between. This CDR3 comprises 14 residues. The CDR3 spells CASSLPDSLYGYTF. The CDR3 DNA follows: TGTGCCAGCAGCCTTCCGGACAGCCTCTATGGCTACACCTTC.

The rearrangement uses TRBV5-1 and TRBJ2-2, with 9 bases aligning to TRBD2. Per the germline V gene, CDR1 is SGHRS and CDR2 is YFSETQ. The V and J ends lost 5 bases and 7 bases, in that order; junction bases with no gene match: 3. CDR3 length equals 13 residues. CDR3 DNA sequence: TGCGCCAGCAGGCTAGCGGGGTTCGGGGAGCTGTTTTTT. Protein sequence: CASRLAGFGELFF.

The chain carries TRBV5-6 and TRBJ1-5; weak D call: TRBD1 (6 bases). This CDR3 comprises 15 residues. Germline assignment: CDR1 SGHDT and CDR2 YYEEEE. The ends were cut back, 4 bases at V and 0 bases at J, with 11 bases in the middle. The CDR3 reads CASSGGGYSNQPQHF. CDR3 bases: TGTGCCAGCAGCGGGGGCGGATATAGCAATCAGCCCCAGCATTTT. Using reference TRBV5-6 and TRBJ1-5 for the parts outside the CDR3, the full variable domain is DAGVTQSPTHLIKTRGQQVTLRCSPKSGHDTVSWYQQALGQGPQFIFQYYEEEERQRGNFPDRFSGHQFPNYSSELNVNALLLGDSALYLCASSGGGYSNQPQHFGDGTRLSIL.

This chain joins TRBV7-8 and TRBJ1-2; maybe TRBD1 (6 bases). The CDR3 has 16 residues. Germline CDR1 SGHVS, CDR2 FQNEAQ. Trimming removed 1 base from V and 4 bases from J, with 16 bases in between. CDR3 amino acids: CASSLDRTVVIYGYTF. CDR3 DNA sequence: TGTGCCAGCAGCTTAGATAGGACAGTCGTTATCTATGGCTACACCTTC.

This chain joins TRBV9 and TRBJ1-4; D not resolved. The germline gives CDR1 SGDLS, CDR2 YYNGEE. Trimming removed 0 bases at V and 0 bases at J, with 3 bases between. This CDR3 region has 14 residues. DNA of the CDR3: TGTGCCAGCAGCGTAGCTGCAACTAATGAAAAACTGTTTTTT. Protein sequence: CASSVAATNEKLFF.

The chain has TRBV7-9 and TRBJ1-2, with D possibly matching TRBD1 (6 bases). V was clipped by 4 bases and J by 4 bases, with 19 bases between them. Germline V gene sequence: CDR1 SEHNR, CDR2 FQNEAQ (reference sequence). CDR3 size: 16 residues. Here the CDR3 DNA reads TGTGCCAGCAGCTCCCGGACAGTGGGTCGGGGCTATGGCTACACCTTC. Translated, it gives CASSSRTVGRGYGYTF.

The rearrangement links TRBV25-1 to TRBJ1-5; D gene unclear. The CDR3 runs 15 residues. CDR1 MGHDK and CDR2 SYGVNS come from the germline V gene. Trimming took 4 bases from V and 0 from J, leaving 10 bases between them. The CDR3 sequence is CASSGPGYSNQPQHF. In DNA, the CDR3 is TGTGCCAGCAGTGGGCCGGGGTATAGCAATCAGCCCCAGCATTTT.

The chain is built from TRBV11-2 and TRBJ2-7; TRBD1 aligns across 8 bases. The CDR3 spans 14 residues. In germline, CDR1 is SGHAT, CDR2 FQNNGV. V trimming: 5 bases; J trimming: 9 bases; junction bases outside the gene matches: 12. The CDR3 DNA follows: TGTGCCAGCAGCGCCCGGGACAGGCCAAAGGTGCAGTACTTC. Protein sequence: CASSARDRPKVQYF.

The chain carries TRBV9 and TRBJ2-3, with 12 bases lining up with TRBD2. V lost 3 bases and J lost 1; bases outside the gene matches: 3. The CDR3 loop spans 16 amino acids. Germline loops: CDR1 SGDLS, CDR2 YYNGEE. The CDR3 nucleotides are TGTGCCAGCAGCGCTAGCGGGGGGGCAGGCACAGATACGCAGTATTTT. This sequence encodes CASSASGGAGTDTQYF.

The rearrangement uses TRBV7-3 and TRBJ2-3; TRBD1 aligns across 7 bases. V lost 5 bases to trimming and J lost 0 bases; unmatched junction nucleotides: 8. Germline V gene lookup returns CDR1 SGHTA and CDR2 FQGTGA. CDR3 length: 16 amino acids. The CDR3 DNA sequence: TGTGCCAGCAGCCAAGGGGGCAGGGGGAGCACAGATACGCAGTATTTT. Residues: CASSQGGRGSTDTQYF. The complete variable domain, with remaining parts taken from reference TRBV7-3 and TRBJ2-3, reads GAGVSQTPSNKVTEKGKYVELRCDPISGHTALYWYRQSLGQGPEFLIYFQGTGAADDSGLPNDRFFAVRPEGSVSTLKIQRTERGDSAVYLCASSQGGRGSTDTQYFGPGTRLTVL.

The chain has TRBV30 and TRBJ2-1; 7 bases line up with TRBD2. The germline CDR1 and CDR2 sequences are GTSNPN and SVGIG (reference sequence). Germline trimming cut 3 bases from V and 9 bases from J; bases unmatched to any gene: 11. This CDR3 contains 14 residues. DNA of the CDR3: TGTGCCTGGAGCGTAGAACTAGCGAGGGTTGAGCAGTTCTTC. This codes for CAWSVELARVEQFF.

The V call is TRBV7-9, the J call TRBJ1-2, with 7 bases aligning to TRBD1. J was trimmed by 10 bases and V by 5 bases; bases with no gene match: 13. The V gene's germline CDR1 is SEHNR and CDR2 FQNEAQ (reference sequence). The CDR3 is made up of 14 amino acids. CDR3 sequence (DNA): TGTGCCAGCAGCCGAAGACAGGGTCCCGGGGACTACACCTTC. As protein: CASSRRQGPGDYTF.

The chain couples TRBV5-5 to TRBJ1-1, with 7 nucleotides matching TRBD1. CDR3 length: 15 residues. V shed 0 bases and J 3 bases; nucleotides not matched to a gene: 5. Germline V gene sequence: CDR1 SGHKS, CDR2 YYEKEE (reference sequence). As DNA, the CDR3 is TGTGCCAGCAGCTTGGCAGGGGGTAAGGACACTGAAGCTTTCTTT. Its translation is CASSLAGGKDTEAFF.

The CDR3 protein is CASSPWTASNYGYTF. CDR3 bases: TGTGCCAGCAGTCCATGGACAGCTTCTAACTATGGCTACACCTTC. The chain employs TRBV28 and TRBJ1-2; D possibly corresponds to TRBD1 (6 bases). CDR3 length equals 15 residues. Trimming left V 5 bases short and J 0 bases short, with 13 bases between. CDR1 and CDR2 (germline): MDHEN, SYDVKM.

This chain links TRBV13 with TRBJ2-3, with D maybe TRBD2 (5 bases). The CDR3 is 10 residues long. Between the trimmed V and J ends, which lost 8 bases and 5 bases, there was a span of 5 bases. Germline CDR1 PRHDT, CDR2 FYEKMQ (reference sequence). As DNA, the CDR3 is TGTGCCAGCGGAGGAGATACGCAGTATTTT. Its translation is CASGGDTQYF.

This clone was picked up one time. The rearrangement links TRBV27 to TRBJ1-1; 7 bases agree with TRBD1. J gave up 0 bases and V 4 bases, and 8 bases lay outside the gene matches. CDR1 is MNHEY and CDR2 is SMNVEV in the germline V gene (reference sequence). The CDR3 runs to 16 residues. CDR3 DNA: TGTGCCAGCAGTTCGACAGGGCTGGGTATGAACACTGAAGCTTTCTTT. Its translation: CASSSTGLGMNTEAFF.

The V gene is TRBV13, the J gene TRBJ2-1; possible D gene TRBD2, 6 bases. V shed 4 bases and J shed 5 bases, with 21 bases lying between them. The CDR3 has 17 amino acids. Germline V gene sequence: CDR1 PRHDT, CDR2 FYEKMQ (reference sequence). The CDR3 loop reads CASSSSGLGGANNEQFF. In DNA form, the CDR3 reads TGTGCCAGCAGCTCCTCCGGGTTGGGCGGGGCCAACAATGAGCAGTTCTTC.